This T cell receptor beta chain was found in a study of spatial heterogeneity in lung cancer. A single record per CDR3 protein comes from TCRdb applying MiXCR to the 5' RACE reads. The table has 40,000 to 50,000 distinct CDR3 sequences, 10% seen once; the top ten hold 15% to 20%. This clonotype was seen only a few times. Indicated time point: blood at routine non-recurrence follow-up after resection. The starting material was PBMCs, obtained at follow-up. The sequence was collected from a female donor with early-stage non-small cell lung cancer.

The CDR3 DNA reads TGTGCCAGCAGTTCTGGACAGGGCTTTCCTGGAAACACCATATATTTT. It codes for CASSSGQGFPGNTIYF. This rearrangement joins TRBV27 to TRBJ1-3; 8 bases are shared with TRBD1. The length of the CDR3 is 16 residues. The J segment lost 2 bases and the V segment lost 4 bases, leaving 7 bases of the junction unmatched. Germline V gene sequence: CDR1 MNHEY, CDR2 SMNVEV (reference sequence).